Below, 21 T cell receptor beta chains from the same sample are listed, as sequenced in a study of blood T cell repertoires in COVID-19. Some clones are missing from TCRdb's copy, which holds only in-frame ones; the method was immunoSEQ multiplex PCR. The table includes 130,000 or so clones, around nine tenths detected once. Sequencing was performed on peripheral blood. The receptors derive from a man aged 45 to 65 with active or convalescent COVID-19.

This clone was seen a single time. J is TRBJ2-1 and V is TRBV5-1, with a possible D match to TRBD2 (6 bases). Looked up from germline, CDR1 is SGHRS and CDR2 is YFSETQ. Trimming shortened V by 2 bases and J by 8 bases, and 11 bases separated the two germline ends. The length of the CDR3 is 13 residues. As DNA, the CDR3 is TGCGCCAGCAGCTTTCGGGAGTTGTATGAGCAGTTCTTC. Translation: CASSFRELYEQFF.

This clone occurred once. This sequence joins TRBV6-4 and TRBJ1-1; maybe TRBD1 (5 bases). This CDR3 comprises 13 residues. V lost 4 bases and J lost 0, with 6 bases in between. The germline CDR1 and CDR2 sequences are MRHNA and SNTAGT. The CDR3 sequence: CASSVGVNTEAFF. DNA for the CDR3: TGTGCCAGCAGTGTAGGGGTGAACACTGAAGCTTTCTTT.

The rearrangement links TRBV3-1 (or the pseudogene TRBV3-2) to TRBJ1-1; D uncertain. Trimming took off 7 bases at V and 1 base at J, with 13 bases between the two ends. Germline V gene sequence: CDR1 LGHDT, CDR2 YNNKEL (reference sequence). The CDR3 extends over 14 amino acids. The CDR3 DNA sequence: TGTGCCAGCACCCACCCGGGGAGGAACACTGAAGCTTTCTTT. Amino acid sequence: CASTHPGRNTEAFF.

V gene TRBV5-5 combines with J gene TRBJ1-4, with TRBD1 matching 8 bases. The V gene's germline CDR1 is SGHKS and CDR2 YYEKEE (reference sequence). The V and J ends lost 4 bases and 7 bases, in that order; junction bases with no gene match: 12. The CDR3 is 16 residues long. CDR3 protein: CASSPIPTGGGEKLFF. The DNA of the CDR3 is TGTGCCAGCAGCCCGATACCCACAGGGGGAGGTGAAAAACTGTTTTTT.

The chain recombines TRBV2 with TRBJ1-6; TRBD1 aligns across 9 bases. The CDR3 is 15 amino acids. From germline, CDR1 is SNHLY and CDR2 FYNNEI. Losses at the gene ends were 6 bases for V and 7 bases for J; bases not matched to a gene: 7. CDR3 protein: CASRGGTGQNSPLHF. CDR3 in DNA: TGTGCCAGCAGGGGCGGGACAGGGCAGAATTCACCCCTCCACTTT.

Comments on this clone: Other DNA sequences in this sample translate to the same CDR3. V usage is TRBV5-1 and J usage is TRBJ2-7, with D maybe TRBD2 (5 bases). Trimming took off 4 bases at V and 0 bases at J, with 11 bases between the two ends. The V gene's germline CDR1 is SGHRS and CDR2 YFSETQ. The CDR3 consists of 14 residues. CDR3 nucleotide sequence: TGCGCCAGCAGCCCGAGCGGCGGCTCCTACGAGCAGTACTTC. It translates to CASSPSGGSYEQYF.

The genes are TRBV15 and TRBJ2-7; the match to TRBD1 covers 12 bases. The germline V gene encodes CDR1 LNHNV and CDR2 YYDKDF (reference sequence). CDR3 size: 17 residues. V dropped 3 bases and J dropped 0; count of bases not matched to a gene: 6. CDR3 DNA: TGTGCCACCAGCAGCGGGACAGGGGGCATGTACTCCTACGAGCAGTACTTC. Translated: CATSSGTGGMYSYEQYF.

V is TRBV2 and J is TRBJ1-1; D possibly corresponds to TRBD1 (5 bases). V lost 6 bases, J lost 2 bases, and 7 bases lay in between. This CDR3 has 12 residues. Germline V CDR1 and CDR2: SNHLY, FYNNEI. CDR3 sequence: CASSDSNTEAFF. The CDR3 nucleotides are TGTGCCAGCAGCGACAGCAACACTGAAGCTTTCTTT.

Comments on this clone: The sample has other DNA sequences that encode this CDR3 too. CDR3 sequence reads: CASRRGPAYEQYF. The CDR3 DNA reads as TGTGCCAGCAGACGCGGGCCGGCCTACGAGCAGTACTTC. V gene TRBV6-5 combines with J gene TRBJ2-7, with TRBD2 as a possible D gene (5 bases). This CDR3 spans 13 amino acids. Per germline, CDR1 MNHEY and CDR2 SVGAGI. Between the trimmed V and J ends, which lost 6 bases and 2 bases, there was a span of 11 bases.

The chain carries TRBV3-1 (or the pseudogene TRBV3-2) and TRBJ2-3; 15 bases align to TRBD2. Per the germline V gene, CDR1 is LGHDT and CDR2 is YNNKEL (reference sequence). V lost 0 bases and J lost 2; bases outside the gene matches: 9. The CDR3 is 20 amino acids. The CDR3 DNA sequence: TGTGCCAGCAGCCAAGATCTTAGGACTAGCGGGGGGGGAGACACAGATACGCAGTATTTT. Its protein is CASSQDLRTSGGGDTDTQYF.

The chain carries TRBV28 and TRBJ2-5; D might be TRBD1 (5 bases). Germline values: CDR1 MDHEN, CDR2 SYDVKM. This CDR3 has 15 residues. V gave up 4 bases and J gave up 6 bases, with 18 bases separating them. This CDR3 is CASSYPLQGKKTQYF. In nucleotides, the CDR3 is TGTGCCAGCAGTTATCCCTTGCAGGGAAAAAAGACCCAGTACTTC.

The rearrangement links TRBV5-1 to TRBJ2-5, with 8 bases matching TRBD1. CDR3 size: 15 residues. Germline assignment: CDR1 SGHRS and CDR2 YFSETQ. The trim removed 4 bases at V and 5 bases at J, leaving 10 bases unmatched. The CDR3 nucleotides are TGCGCCAGCAGCCAATCTGGACAGGGCAGCGAGACCCAGTACTTC. Translated: CASSQSGQGSETQYF. Supplemented by reference TRBV5-1 and TRBJ2-5, the full variable domain reads KAGVTQTPRYLIKTRGQQVTLSCSPISGHRSVSWYQQTPGQGLQFLFEYFSETQRNKGNFPGRFSGRQFSNSRSEMNVSTLELGDSALYLCASSQSGQGSETQYFGPGTRLLVL.

This clone was counted once. The gene calls are TRBV28 and TRBJ1-3; D remains unclear. This CDR3 is built from 15 residues. V lost 6 bases, J lost 0 bases, and 12 bases lay in between. Germline V gives CDR1 MDHEN, CDR2 SYDVKM. CDR3 coding DNA: TGTGCCAGCAGCGGCCGGGAAAGCTCTGGAAACACCATATATTTT. Protein sequence: CASSGRESSGNTIYF.

The J gene is TRBJ1-1, the V gene TRBV5-8; 9 nucleotides agree with TRBD1. The CDR3 sequence is 16 residues long. Trimming cost V 5 bases and J 1 base; bases outside gene matches: 9. Germline CDR1 and CDR2: SGHTS and YDEGEE. The CDR3 region is CASSSGTGHRNTEAFF. CDR3 DNA: TGTGCCAGCAGTTCCGGGACAGGGCATCGGAACACTGAAGCTTTCTTT.

This chain connects TRBV5-1 to TRBJ2-6, with 10 bases identical to TRBD1. The V gene end was trimmed by 3 bases and the J gene end by 2 bases; junction bases not matched to a gene: 2. The germline CDR1 and CDR2 sequences are SGHRS and YFSETQ. CDR3 length: 16 amino acids. The CDR3 loop reads CASSSTGGAGANVLTF. CDR3 coding DNA: TGCGCCAGCAGCTCGACAGGGGGCGCTGGGGCCAACGTCCTGACTTTC.

The gene calls are TRBV3-1 (or the pseudogene TRBV3-2) and TRBJ1-3; 7 bases align to TRBD1. The CDR3 length is 15 residues. Germline values: CDR1 LGHDT, CDR2 YNNKEL (reference sequence). With V trimmed by 5 bases and J by 4 bases, 8 bases remained unmatched. CDR3 DNA sequence: TGTGCCAGCAGCGAAACAGGGGCCGCGGGAAACACCATATATTTT. This translates into CASSETGAAGNTIYF.

V and J are TRBV5-1 and TRBJ2-1; 16 bases map to TRBD2. The ends lost 0 bases at V and 7 bases at J; junction bases unmatched: 10. Per germline, CDR1 SGHRS and CDR2 YFSETQ. There are 19 residues in the CDR3. The CDR3 is CASSLGLGTSGGAGNEQFF. In DNA, the CDR3 is TGCGCCAGCAGCTTGGGGCTAGGGACTAGCGGGGGGGCTGGTAATGAGCAGTTCTTC.

The chain employs TRBV6-1 and TRBJ1-4; possible D gene TRBD1, 5 bases. V was trimmed by 3 bases and J by 8 bases, leaving 10 bases between them. From germline, CDR1 is MNHNS and CDR2 SASEGT. The CDR3 totals 13 residues. This CDR3 is CASSETDREKLFF. The CDR3 DNA follows: TGTGCCAGCAGTGAGACAGACCGGGAAAAACTGTTTTTT.

Only one count was recorded for this clone. V is TRBV18 and J is TRBJ1-6; TRBD1 agrees at 9 bases. CDR3 length: 13 amino acids. CDR1 is KGHSH, CDR2 LQKENI, per germline. The V and J ends lost 6 bases and 10 bases, in that order; junction bases with no gene match: 4. The CDR3 reads CASSLQGASPLHF. CDR3 bases: TGTGCCAGCTCGTTACAGGGGGCGTCACCCCTCCACTTT.

The chain uses TRBV29-1 and TRBJ2-4; possibly TRBD1 for D (6 bases). CDR3 length equals 15 residues. The germline gives CDR1 SQVTM, CDR2 ANQGSEA. Trimming removed 4 bases at V and 5 bases at J, with 18 bases between. CDR3 nucleotides: TGCAGCGTTGGGACAGTCTCCAGTCGCGAAAACATTCAGTACTTC. This translates into CSVGTVSSRENIQYF.

V is TRBV19 and J is TRBJ1-2; tentative D call: TRBD1 (6 bases). The length of the CDR3 is 13 residues. The V gene's germline CDR1 is LNHDA and CDR2 SQIVND (reference sequence). The V end lost 4 bases, the J end lost 4 bases, and 10 bases lay between the germline ends. The CDR3 DNA is TGTGCCAGTAGTAAACAGGGCTTCTATGGCTACACCTTC. Protein sequence: CASSKQGFYGYTF.